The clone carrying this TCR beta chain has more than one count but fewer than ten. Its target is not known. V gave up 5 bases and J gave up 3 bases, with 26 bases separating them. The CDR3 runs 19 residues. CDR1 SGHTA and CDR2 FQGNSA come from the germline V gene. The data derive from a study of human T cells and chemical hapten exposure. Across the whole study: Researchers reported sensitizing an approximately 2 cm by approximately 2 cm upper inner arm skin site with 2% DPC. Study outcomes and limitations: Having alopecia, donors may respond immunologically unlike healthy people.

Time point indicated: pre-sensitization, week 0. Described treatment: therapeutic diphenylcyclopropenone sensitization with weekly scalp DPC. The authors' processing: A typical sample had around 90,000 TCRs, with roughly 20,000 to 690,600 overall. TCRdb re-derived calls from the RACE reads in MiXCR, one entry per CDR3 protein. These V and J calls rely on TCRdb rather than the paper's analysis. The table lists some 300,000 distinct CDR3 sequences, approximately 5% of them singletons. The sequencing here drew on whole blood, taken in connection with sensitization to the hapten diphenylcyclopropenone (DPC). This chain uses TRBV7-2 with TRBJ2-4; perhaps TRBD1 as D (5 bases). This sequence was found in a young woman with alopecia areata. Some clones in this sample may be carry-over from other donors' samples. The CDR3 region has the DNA TGTGCCAGCAGCCCACAAGGGGCAAAGGGCTTAGTAGGCAAAAACATTCAGTACTTC. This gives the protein CASSPQGAKGLVGKNIQYF.